This passage covers 23 T cell receptor beta chains from one sample sequenced in a study of identical twins listed by TCRdb under 2016. The protocol used for the library was 5' RACE. The data were produced on an Illumina HiSeq 2000. TCRdb took the public reads, trimmed them with fastp at Q25, ran MiXCR for clone calling and kept in-frame beta chains. Each CDR3 protein appears once, grouped with its most common genes and DNA. The sample profile shows 1,800,000 or so distinct CDR3 sequences; around 29% of them were found once. 0.25% to 0.3% of the sample rests with the top ten. The specimen was cord blood. These receptors originate from a newborn girl in good health.

This chain joins TRBV4-2 and TRBJ1-5, with D unresolved. Trimming pared 2 bases from V and 4 bases from J, leaving 9 bases between. The CDR3 is made up of 14 amino acids. Germline CDR1 is LGHNA and CDR2 is YNFKEQ. The CDR3 reads CASSQLSRNQPQHF. The DNA of the CDR3 is TGTGCCAGCAGCCAATTGAGTCGGAATCAGCCCCAGCATTTT.

This clonotype occurred a few times. The genes are TRBV20-1 and TRBJ1-1; perhaps TRBD1 as D (5 bases). The CDR3 covers 14 residues. V lost 0 bases and J 5 bases, leaving 13 bases between the germline ends. Germline lookup yields CDR1 DFQATT and CDR2 SNEGSKA (reference sequence). CDR3 sequence (DNA): TGCAGTGCTAGAGATCAATGGCGGGGGACTGAAGCTTTCTTT. Translation gives CSARDQWRGTEAFF.

The rearrangement links TRBV10-3 to TRBJ2-4; D may be TRBD2 (5 bases). Judging by the DNA end, TRBJ2-7 fits better; the J call may be wrong. The CDR3 is 14 amino acids. Germline lookup yields CDR1 ENHRY and CDR2 SYGVKD. The CDR3 nucleotides read TGTGCCATCAGTGAGTCTGGGAGAAACTACGAGCAGTACTTC. This encodes CAISESGRNYEQYF.

The rearrangement uses TRBV27 and TRBJ2-1, with 7 bases lining up with TRBD2. Germline assignment: CDR1 MNHEY and CDR2 SMNVEV (reference sequence). J lost 8 bases, V lost 6 bases, and 10 bases had no gene match. The CDR3 covers 14 residues. Here the CDR3 reads CASRPSGVIDEQFF. DNA of the CDR3: TGTGCCAGCAGGCCCAGCGGGGTGATCGATGAGCAGTTCTTC.

This chain uses TRBV10-3 with TRBJ1-2, with D perhaps matching TRBD1 (5 bases). Trimming left V 3 bases short and J 0 bases short, with 14 bases between. CDR3 size: 16 residues. Germline CDR1 is ENHRY and CDR2 is SYGVKD. CDR3 nucleotide sequence: TGTGCCATCAGTGATTGGCAGGGCTACACTAACTATGGCTACACCTTC. Residues: CAISDWQGYTNYGYTF.

This clonotype was seen only a few times. The chain recombines TRBV7-2 with TRBJ2-5, with D maybe TRBD2 (6 bases). The germline V gene has CDR1 SGHTA and CDR2 FQGNSA. V was cut by 5 bases and J by 2 bases, with 9 bases left in between. The CDR3 runs 13 residues. The CDR3 loop is CASSATRQETQYF. In nucleotides, the CDR3 is TGTGCCAGCAGCGCGACTAGACAAGAGACCCAGTACTTC.

Regarding this clonotype: An end of the junction differs from the germline gene, which may be a read error. The chain recombines TRBV20-1 with TRBJ1-1; D may be TRBD1 (5 bases). In germline, CDR1 is DFQATT, CDR2 SNEGSKA (reference sequence). The CDR3 spans 14 residues. The CDR3 DNA is TGCGGTGCTAGAGGAGGGGTGATGAACACTGAAGCTTTCTTT. This codes for CGARGGVMNTEAFF.

This clonotype turned up a few times. This chain links TRBV20-1 with TRBJ1-2, with TRBD1 as a possible D gene (5 bases). Germline-derived CDR1 and CDR2 are DFQATT and SNEGSKA (reference sequence). CDR3 length: 13 residues. The V end lost 5 bases, the J end lost 7 bases, and 17 bases lay between the germline ends. Here the CDR3 reads CSASPDISSGYTF. In DNA form, the CDR3 reads TGCAGTGCTTCCCCGGACATCAGTTCTGGCTACACCTTC.

V and J are TRBV6-6 and TRBJ1-1; a possible D gene is TRBD1 (6 bases). The V gene's germline CDR1 is MNHNY and CDR2 SVGAGI (reference sequence). This CDR3 contains 16 residues. Trimming removed 8 bases from V and 1 base from J, with 20 bases in between. This chain's CDR3 is CASHPPGRGPNTEAFF. The CDR3 DNA reads TGTGCCAGCCATCCCCCGGGCAGGGGCCCGAACACTGAAGCTTTCTTT.

V and J are TRBV5-1 and TRBJ1-1; D is perhaps TRBD1 (6 bases). The V gene lost 0 bases and the J gene lost 3 bases, with 9 bases spanning the gap. Germline lookup yields CDR1 SGHRS and CDR2 YFSETQ. The CDR3 contains 14 residues. The CDR3 DNA follows: TGCGCCAGCAGCTTGGAAGGGGGGTACACTGAAGCTTTCTTT. The encoded protein is CASSLEGGYTEAFF.

Only one count was recorded for this clonotype. Just one base apart from a much larger clone, this may be a read error. The chain carries TRBV6-1 and TRBJ2-1; the match to TRBD2 covers 7 bases. The germline CDR1 and CDR2 sequences are MNHNS and SASEGT. CDR3 length: 14 amino acids. V dropped 1 base and J dropped 5; count of bases not matched to a gene: 2. CDR3 protein: CASSEGLAHNEQFF. CDR3 nucleotide sequence: TGTGCCAGCAGTGAAGGACTAGCCCACAATGAGCAGTTCTTC.

The chain has TRBV7-2 and TRBJ2-1; TRBD1 agrees at 11 bases. Germline lookup yields CDR1 SGHTA and CDR2 FQGNSA. The CDR3 is made up of 14 amino acids. V dropped 5 bases and J dropped 9; count of bases not matched to a gene: 6. CDR3: CASSQQDRGREQFF. The CDR3 nucleotides read TGTGCCAGCAGCCAACAGGACAGGGGGCGTGAGCAGTTCTTC.

This clonotype was picked up many times. The V gene is TRBV7-9, the J gene TRBJ2-1, with TRBD2 matching over 13 bases. V lost 6 bases to trimming and J lost 8 bases; unmatched junction nucleotides: 4. Germline V gene sequence: CDR1 SEHNR, CDR2 FQNEAQ (reference sequence). The CDR3 length is 14 residues. The CDR3 sequence is CASSWTSGSYEQFF. The CDR3 bases are TGTGCCAGCAGTTGGACTAGCGGGAGTTATGAGCAGTTCTTC. Looking up the rest from reference TRBV7-9 and TRBJ2-1 gives the full variable domain: DTGVSQNPRHKITKRGQNVTFRCDPISEHNRLYWYRQTLGQGPEFLTYFQNEAQLEKSRLLSDRFSAERPKGSFSTLEIQRTEQGDSAMYLCASSWTSGSYEQFFGPGTRLTVL.

In this sample, this clonotype turned up once. The chain recombines TRBV7-2 with TRBJ1-3; 7 bases map to TRBD1. This CDR3 spans 14 amino acids. CDR1 is SGHTA and CDR2 is FQGNSA in the germline V gene. V lost 5 bases and J lost 4; bases outside the gene matches: 5. CDR3 in DNA: TGTGCCAGCAGCCCAGGGGGTCCCGGAAACACCATATATTTT. Translation gives CASSPGGPGNTIYF.

This chain joins TRBV2 and TRBJ2-5; perhaps TRBD1 as D (5 bases). The tail of the sequence fits TRBJ2-7 better, so the J call may be wrong. The V gene's germline CDR1 is SNHLY and CDR2 FYNNEI. CDR3 length: 13 amino acids. The CDR3 sequence is CASSFREESEQYF. For the CDR3, the DNA is TGTGCCAGCAGTTTCAGGGAAGAATCCGAGCAGTACTTC.

A few counts support this clonotype. The rearrangement joins TRBV9 to TRBJ1-2; D gene uncertain. Germline V CDR1 and CDR2: SGDLS, YYNGEE. V gave up 6 bases and J gave up 5 bases, with 14 bases separating them. This CDR3 is 13 amino acids long. The CDR3, as DNA: TGTGCCAGCACCGGCCCCGCGGGATATGGCTACACCTTC. Translating gives CASTGPAGYGYTF.

This clonotype has more than one count but fewer than ten. This sequence joins TRBV2 and TRBJ1-5; unclear D gene. The V gene lost 1 base and the J gene lost 6 bases, with 13 bases spanning the gap. Per the germline V gene, CDR1 is SNHLY and CDR2 is FYNNEI. The CDR3 length is 15 residues. The CDR3 DNA follows: TGTGCCAGCAGTGAAGATAACAGACGCCGTCAGCCCCAGCATTTT. Translation gives CASSEDNRRRQPQHF. Based on the CDR3 plus reference TRBV2 and TRBJ1-5, the full variable domain is EPEVTQTPSHQVTQMGQEVILRCVPISNHLYFYWYRQILGQKVEFLVSFYNNEISEKSEIFDDQFSVERPDGSNFTLKIRSTKLEDSAMYFCASSEDNRRRQPQHFGDGTRLSIL.

The chain's CDR3 is CASSLWVTSGGFTDTQYF. The CDR3 nucleotides are TGTGCCAGCAGTTTGTGGGTAACTAGCGGGGGGTTTACAGATACGCAGTATTTT. The V and J genes are TRBV12-3 or TRBV12-4 and TRBJ2-3, with 12 bases that match TRBD2. The CDR3 is 18 residues long. V shed 3 bases, J shed 3 bases, and the junction held 10 bases outside the gene matches.

This clonotype was counted ten times or more. The chain combines TRBV29-1 with TRBJ1-4, with 7 bases fitting TRBD1. This CDR3 region has 14 residues. Trimming took 5 bases from V and 3 from J; bases not matched to a gene: 6. Germline CDR1 is SQVTM and CDR2 is ANQGSEA. The CDR3 region is CSVPQGGPNEKLFF. The CDR3 DNA is TGCAGCGTTCCCCAGGGGGGACCTAATGAAAAACTGTTTTTT. Variable domain in full (rest from reference TRBV29-1 and TRBJ1-4): SAVISQKPSRDICQRGTSLTIQCQVDSQVTMMFWYRQQPGQSLTLIATANQGSEATYESGFVIDKFPISRPNLTFSTLTVSNMSPEDSSIYLCSVPQGGPNEKLFFGSGTQLSVL.

This clonotype was found many times. This chain links TRBV4-2 with TRBJ2-3, with D perhaps given as TRBD1 or TRBD2 (5 bases each). CDR1 and CDR2 (germline): LGHNA, YNFKEQ. V was clipped by 0 bases and J by 1 base, with 8 bases between them. This CDR3 region has 15 residues. CDR3 nucleotide sequence: TGTGCCAGCAGCCAAGATAGAGGGGGCACAGATACGCAGTATTTT. Amino acid sequence: CASSQDRGGTDTQYF.

The rearrangement links TRBV5-1 to TRBJ2-7; 8 nucleotides align to TRBD1. The CDR3 is 21 residues long. The V and J ends lost 9 bases and 2 bases, in that order; junction bases with no gene match: 31. The V gene's germline CDR1 is SGHRS and CDR2 YFSETQ. The CDR3 here is CAIKIPTRQVGQGQKPYEQYF. CDR3 nucleotides: TGCGCCATCAAGATCCCAACCCGGCAAGTCGGACAGGGCCAAAAACCCTACGAGCAGTACTTC.

The V and J genes are TRBV2 and TRBJ2-5; D might be TRBD1 (7 bases). Germline CDR1 reads SNHLY; CDR2 reads FYNNEI. V lost 3 bases, J lost 0 bases, and 11 bases lay in between. The CDR3 is 15 residues long. The CDR3 coding sequence is TGTGCCAGCAGTGAGGGGGGACAGAACCAAGAGACCCAGTACTTC. Its protein product is CASSEGGQNQETQYF.

The rearrangement uses TRBV2 and TRBJ2-2; 8 nucleotides align to TRBD1. Germline V gives CDR1 SNHLY, CDR2 FYNNEI. CDR3 length equals 17 residues. V trimming: 4 bases; J trimming: 4 bases; junction bases outside the gene matches: 11. The CDR3 region has the DNA TGTGCCAGCAGTGGAGGGGCAGGGGGCTATTCCACCGGGGAGCTGTTTTTT. It codes for CASSGGAGGYSTGELFF.